This TCR beta chain was retrieved from a study of cytomegalovirus exposure and HLA in healthy donors. The V gene lost 4 bases and the J gene lost 2 bases, with 9 bases spanning the gap. The CDR3 loop spans 13 amino acids. Germline values: CDR1 MNHEY, CDR2 SMNVEV (reference sequence). It was with 60 Vbeta and 13 Jbeta primers that the PCR ran. Some clones are missing from TCRdb's copy, which holds only in-frame ones; the method was immunoSEQ multiplex PCR. The sample lists roughly 180,000 clones, 82% occurring once. This sequence joins TRBV27 and TRBJ2-7; unclear D gene. This TCR came from a man aged 35-49 years in good health and CMV-seronegative. The sample taken for sequencing was PBMCs. The CDR3 sequence is CASSSPPAYEQYF. CDR3 nucleotides: TGTGCCAGCAGTTCCCCCCCTGCCTACGAGCAGTACTTC.